This T cell receptor (beta chain) was identified during a study of blood T cell repertoires in COVID-19. Germline V gives CDR1 MDHEN, CDR2 SYDVKM. Trimming at V came to 6 bases and at J to 0 bases, leaving 8 bases not matched to a gene. The CDR3 is 16 amino acids. Assay used: immunoSEQ multiplex PCR; TCRdb lists only in-frame clones, some missing. Here the sample spans 250,000 to 300,000 clones, 88% being singletons. This clone has a single count. Participants, about 18 to 100 years old, spanned fewer than 25 US areas. The material sequenced was PBMCs or T cells enriched from blood (not recorded which). This clonotype was sampled from a woman under 40 who had recovered from COVID-19. The chain couples TRBV28 to TRBJ2-4; 7 bases are a match to TRBD1. The CDR3 nucleotides read TGTGCCAGCAGGTCCGACAGGGATCTAGCCAAAAACATTCAGTACTTC. It is translated as CASRSDRDLAKNIQYF.